This T cell receptor beta chain derives from a study of shared clonotypes between healthy human individuals. About the research overall: Per donor, three plates held CD4 naive cells, three held CD4 memory, two held CD8 naive and one held CD8 memory.

Repertoires were generated with immunoSEQ multiplex PCR, while TCRdb's copy carries only in-frame clones and drops some. This table holds more than 2,000,000 clones, 85% to 95% found once. On this clone itself: The same CDR3 is also encoded by other DNA sequences in this sample.

The CDR3 totals 13 residues. The V segment lost 3 bases and the J segment 6 bases; nucleotides outside the gene matches: 3. CDR1 is KGHSH, CDR2 LQKENI, per germline. Every donor, a Caucasian adult, lived in Nashville, Tennessee. The clonotype was recovered from a man aged 18 to 30 in good health. V gene TRBV18 combines with J gene TRBJ1-1, with TRBD1 matching 8 bases. Material: naive CD4+ T cells sorted from blood. Documented subset: CD45RA+ positively selected. The CDR3 sequence: CASSPQGAAEAFF. The CDR3, as DNA: TGTGCCAGCTCACCCCAGGGGGCAGCTGAAGCTTTCTTT. The full variable domain, rest sourced from reference TRBV18 and TRBJ1-1, is NAGVMQNPRHLVRRRGQEARLRCSPMKGHSHVYWYRQLPEEGLKFMVYLQKENIIDESGMPKERFSAEFPKEGPSILRIQQVVRGDSAAYFCASSPQGAAEAFFGQGTRLTVV.